Below, 32 T cell receptor beta chains from the same sample are listed, as sequenced in a study of blood T cell repertoires in COVID-19. TCRdb's copy holds only in-frame clones and misses some; the assay was immunoSEQ multiplex PCR. The data contain tens of thousands of clones, about 83% of them singletons. The sequenced sample was peripheral blood. The receptors come from a man in his 70s with COVID-19, enrolled during active disease.

The chain has TRBV27 and TRBJ2-1; maybe TRBD2 (6 bases). Deletions cut 5 bases from V and 9 bases from J, with 14 bases between. This CDR3 contains 13 residues. Germline V gene sequence: CDR1 MNHEY, CDR2 SMNVEV (reference sequence). CDR3 in DNA: TGTGCCAGCAGTCCTCAGACTAGTCTTGAGCAGTTCTTC. Protein: CASSPQTSLEQFF.

The V call is TRBV7-2, the J call TRBJ1-1, with TRBD1 as a possible D gene (6 bases). V was pared by 0 bases and J by 0 bases, with 11 bases between. CDR1 and CDR2 from the germline V gene are SGHTA and FQGNSA. The CDR3 loop spans 16 amino acids. As DNA, the CDR3 is TGTGCCAGCAGCTTAGCATACAGGGCTCTGAACACTGAAGCTTTCTTT. Amino acid sequence: CASSLAYRALNTEAFF.

In DNA, the CDR3 is TGTGCCAGCAGCGTAGATACTAGCGGGAGAAAGCAGTACTTC. It encodes CASSVDTSGRKQYF. This rearrangement joins TRBV9 to TRBJ2-7; 11 bases map to TRBD2. Germline V CDR1 and CDR2: SGDLS, YYNGEE. The CDR3 has 14 amino acids. Losses at the gene ends were 0 bases for V and 8 bases for J; bases not matched to a gene: 4.

This clone was counted a few times. The chain couples TRBV2 to TRBJ2-7; possible D gene TRBD1, 5 bases. The CDR3 has 12 amino acids. Germline CDR1 is SNHLY and CDR2 is FYNNEI. V lost 3 bases to trimming and J lost 3 bases, with 6 bases between them. CDR3 DNA sequence: TGTGCCAGCAGTGACAGGGTCTACGAGCAGTACTTC. Protein sequence: CASSDRVYEQYF. The whole variable domain, remainder taken from reference TRBV2 and TRBJ2-7, is EPEVTQTPSHQVTQMGQEVILRCVPISNHLYFYWYRQILGQKVEFLVSFYNNEISEKSEIFDDQFSVERPDGSNFTLKIRSTKLEDSAMYFCASSDRVYEQYFGPGTRLTVT.

The chain is built from TRBV6-6 and TRBJ1-1; a weak D match, TRBD1 (5 bases). Germline CDR1 reads MNHNY; CDR2 reads SVGAGI (reference sequence). This CDR3 spans 11 amino acids. The V and J ends lost 7 bases and 8 bases respectively, with 11 bases between them. The CDR3 nucleotides read TGTGCCAGCATTGACAGTTCCGAAGCTTTCTTT. Encoded protein: CASIDSSEAFF.

This chain uses TRBV3-1 (or the pseudogene TRBV3-2) with TRBJ2-5, with 7 positions matching TRBD1. Germline V gives CDR1 LGHDT, CDR2 YNNKEL (reference sequence). After removal of 0 bases from V and 5 bases from J, the junction contained 9 bases not matched to a gene. This CDR3 has 16 amino acids. The CDR3 sequence: CASSQDRTGELETQYF. The CDR3 region has the DNA TGTGCCAGCAGCCAAGATAGGACAGGTGAGTTGGAGACCCAGTACTTC.

The chain combines TRBV6-5 with TRBJ1-3; 7 bases match TRBD1. V lost 3 bases, J lost 0 bases, and 5 bases stayed unmatched. Germline CDR1 is MNHEY and CDR2 is SVGAGI. The CDR3 totals 16 residues. As DNA, the CDR3 is TGTGCCAGCAGTTATGAGGGGACAGACTCTGGAAACACCATATATTTT. Protein: CASSYEGTDSGNTIYF.

This clone has a single count. The chain has TRBV21-1 and TRBJ2-4; the table names TRBD1, a call not compared with the DNA. TRBV21-1 is an annotated pseudogene. The CDR3 loop spans 16 amino acids. The CDR3 DNA is TGTGCCAGCAGCAAATGGGGCCTCCTAGCCAAAAACATTCAGTACTTC. Translating it yields CASSKWGLLAKNIQYF.

V usage is TRBV28 and J usage is TRBJ1-6; no clear D. CDR3 length equals 13 residues. Germline CDR1 and CDR2: MDHEN and SYDVKM. Trimming left V 11 bases short and J 6 bases short, with 14 bases between. The CDR3 loop is CAASRQVNSPLHF. For the CDR3, the DNA is TGTGCCGCCAGCAGGCAGGTTAATTCACCCCTCCACTTT.

V gene TRBV3-1 (or the pseudogene TRBV3-2) combines with J gene TRBJ1-2, with 9 positions matching TRBD1. V lost 4 bases, J lost 6 bases, and 6 bases stayed unmatched. The germline V gene encodes CDR1 LGHDT and CDR2 YNNKEL (reference sequence). This CDR3 has 14 residues. CDR3 sequence reads: CASSLHDRGDGYTF. The CDR3 nucleotides read TGTGCCAGCAGCCTCCACGACAGGGGGGATGGCTACACCTTC.

This chain uses TRBV27 with TRBJ2-4, with no clear D. V was cut by 5 bases and J by 0 bases, with 14 bases left in between. Germline CDR1 MNHEY, CDR2 SMNVEV (reference sequence). This CDR3 comprises 16 residues. The CDR3 is CASSPRSDIAKNIQYF. CDR3 nucleotides: TGTGCCAGCAGTCCCCGGAGTGATATAGCCAAAAACATTCAGTACTTC.

V usage is TRBV15 and J usage is TRBJ1-5; possible D gene TRBD1, 6 bases. The CDR3 has 16 amino acids. Trimming took off 0 bases at V and 0 bases at J, with 9 bases between the two ends. Germline CDR1 reads LNHNV; CDR2 reads YYDKDF (reference sequence). The CDR3 spells CATSRETGYSNQPQHF. In nucleotides, the CDR3 is TGTGCCACCAGCAGAGAGACAGGTTATAGCAATCAGCCCCAGCATTTT.

The DNA of the CDR3 is TGTGCCAGCAGTTTTCTCGGCAGGGGAGGGACGGAGTACTTC. Protein product: CASSFLGRGGTEYF. The chain combines TRBV27 with TRBJ2-7; tentatively, D is TRBD2 (7 bases). The CDR3 sequence is 14 residues long. Germline lookup yields CDR1 MNHEY and CDR2 SMNVEV (reference sequence). Between the trimmed V and J ends, which lost 3 bases and 11 bases, there was a span of 20 bases.

The V call is TRBV9, the J call TRBJ1-2; D gene uncertain. V dropped 4 bases and J dropped 2 bases, with 15 bases sitting between them. The CDR3 has 15 amino acids. Germline lookup yields CDR1 SGDLS and CDR2 YYNGEE. The CDR3 spells CASSREVAPNYGYTF. CDR3 coding DNA: TGTGCCAGCAGCCGGGAGGTAGCTCCAAACTATGGCTACACCTTC. Using reference TRBV9 and TRBJ1-2 for the parts outside the CDR3, the full variable domain is DSGVTQTPKHLITATGQRVTLRCSPRSGDLSVYWYQQSLDQGLQFLIQYYNGEERAKGNILERFSAQQFPDLHSELNLSSLELGDSALYFCASSREVAPNYGYTFGSGTRLTVV.

J is TRBJ1-2 and V is TRBV7-2, with 8 bases aligning to TRBD1. V shed 4 bases, J shed 9 bases, and the junction held 7 bases outside the gene matches. CDR1 SGHTA and CDR2 FQGNSA come from the germline V gene. This CDR3 spans 13 amino acids. CDR3 loop: CASSSQGASSYTF. The CDR3, as DNA: TGTGCCAGCAGCTCTCAGGGGGCGAGTAGCTACACCTTC.

The chain uses TRBV9 and TRBJ2-3, with a tentative D call TRBD1 (5 bases). The V end lost 9 bases, the J end lost 4 bases, and 21 bases lay between the germline ends. Germline-derived CDR1 and CDR2 are SGDLS and YYNGEE. CDR3 size: 15 residues. As DNA, the CDR3 is TGTGCCACGACTCGGAACCCCTCGACAGCAGATACGCAGTATTTT. It encodes CATTRNPSTADTQYF. The variable domain in full, completed from reference TRBV9 and TRBJ2-3, reads DSGVTQTPKHLITATGQRVTLRCSPRSGDLSVYWYQQSLDQGLQFLIQYYNGEERAKGNILERFSAQQFPDLHSELNLSSLELGDSALYFCATTRNPSTADTQYFGPGTRLTVL.

CDR3 nucleotide sequence: TGTGCCAGCAGTCGACAGGCCCTTAGCTCCTACGAGCAGTACTTC. It translates to CASSRQALSSYEQYF. This chain connects TRBV28 to TRBJ2-7; TRBD1 might be the D (6 bases). Germline lookup yields CDR1 MDHEN and CDR2 SYDVKM. Trimming stripped 5 bases from V and 0 bases from J, with 14 bases between. This CDR3 spans 15 amino acids.

The rearrangement joins TRBV5-4 to TRBJ2-7; TRBD1 aligns across 8 bases. V lost 4 bases to trimming and J lost 6 bases; unmatched junction nucleotides: 12. Germline V lookup: CDR1 SGHNT, CDR2 YYREEE (reference sequence). This CDR3 is built from 15 residues. The CDR3 loop is CASSAWTGKGVEQYF. The CDR3 DNA reads TGTGCCAGCAGCGCCTGGACAGGGAAGGGGGTCGAGCAGTACTTC. Complete variable domain (other parts from reference TRBV5-4 and TRBJ2-7): ETGVTQSPTHLIKTRGQQVTLRCSSQSGHNTVSWYQQALGQGPQFIFQYYREEENGRGNFPPRFSGLQFPNYSSELNVNALELDDSALYLCASSAWTGKGVEQYFGPGTRLTVT.

This rearrangement joins TRBV6-2 or TRBV6-3 to TRBJ1-5; TRBD1 agrees at 7 bases. The CDR3 consists of 14 residues. The germline gives CDR1 MNHEY, CDR2 SVGEGT. V shed 5 bases and J 4 bases; nucleotides not matched to a gene: 5. The CDR3 here is CASSGGQHNQPQHF. CDR3 sequence (DNA): TGTGCCAGCAGTGGGGGACAGCATAATCAGCCCCAGCATTTT.

V is TRBV9 and J is TRBJ2-1, with 8 bases identical to TRBD2. The length of the CDR3 is 15 residues. Germline V gene lookup returns CDR1 SGDLS and CDR2 YYNGEE. V was clipped by 0 bases and J by 4 bases; unmatched bases: 3. The CDR3 sequence is CASSVEAGGYNEQFF. CDR3 bases: TGTGCCAGCAGCGTAGAGGCGGGGGGTTACAATGAGCAGTTCTTC.

The chain recombines TRBV28 with TRBJ2-3, with 9 bases matching TRBD2. The CDR3 sequence is 15 residues long. Germline assignment: CDR1 MDHEN and CDR2 SYDVKM. Unmatched junction bases numbered 3, after V lost 5 bases and J lost 0 bases. CDR3 bases: TGTGCCAGCAGTATTACTAGCGGGAGCACAGATACGCAGTATTTT. Protein product: CASSITSGSTDTQYF.

A few counts support this clone. The J gene is TRBJ2-2, the V gene TRBV5-1; 11 nucleotides align to TRBD1. The CDR3 covers 16 residues. Losses at the gene ends were 4 bases for V and 4 bases for J; bases not matched to a gene: 6. Germline V gene lookup returns CDR1 SGHRS and CDR2 YFSETQ. CDR3 region: CASSPQGQGGTGELFF. CDR3 in DNA: TGCGCCAGCAGCCCGCAGGGACAGGGGGGCACCGGGGAGCTGTTTTTT.

The rearrangement links TRBV5-6 to TRBJ1-5; D uncertain. Germline V CDR1 and CDR2: SGHDT, YYEEEE. The CDR3 totals 12 residues. V was shortened by 4 bases and J by 4 bases, with 6 bases between the two germline ends. The CDR3: CASSLINQPQHF. CDR3 sequence (DNA): TGTGCCAGCAGCCTTATTAATCAGCCCCAGCATTTT.

This clone was seen a single time. The CDR3 sequence: CASSYSTGGRDGYTF. CDR3 coding DNA: TGTGCCAGCAGTTACTCGACAGGGGGCCGGGATGGCTACACCTTC. The V call is TRBV6-5, the J call TRBJ1-2; 10 nucleotides line up with TRBD1. This CDR3 region has 15 residues. Germline assignment: CDR1 MNHEY and CDR2 SVGAGI. The ends lost 0 bases at V and 6 bases at J; junction bases unmatched: 4.

This clone was seen a single time. This chain connects TRBV28 to TRBJ1-5; TRBD1 aligns across 8 bases. CDR3 length: 16 residues. CDR1 MDHEN and CDR2 SYDVKM come from the germline V gene. Trimming took 7 bases from V and 3 from J; bases not matched to a gene: 11. The CDR3, as DNA: TGTGCCAGCACCACCAGCGGGACAGGTGCCAATCAGCCCCAGCATTTT. It translates to CASTTSGTGANQPQHF.

The CDR3 nucleotides read TGTGCCAGCAGCCCACAGGGTACCCCAAACTCACCCCTCCACTTT. Translated: CASSPQGTPNSPLHF. The chain employs TRBV7-2 and TRBJ1-6; D is perhaps TRBD1 (6 bases). This CDR3 has 15 amino acids. CDR1 and CDR2 (germline): SGHTA, FQGNSA. The V and J ends lost 5 bases and 10 bases respectively, with 18 bases between them.

V usage is TRBV14 and J usage is TRBJ1-2; perhaps TRBD1 as D (6 bases). The CDR3 contains 13 residues. With 3 bases removed from V and 3 bases from J, the gap between germline ends came to 8 bases. CDR1 is SGHDN and CDR2 is FVKESK in the germline V gene. The CDR3 DNA is TGTGCCAGCAGCCATGAGGGGGACTATGGCTACACCTTC. This codes for CASSHEGDYGYTF.

The chain has TRBV7-9 and TRBJ2-7, with D perhaps TRBD2 (6 bases). V lost 3 bases to trimming and J lost 6 bases, with 12 bases between them. This CDR3 comprises 13 residues. The V gene's germline CDR1 is SEHNR and CDR2 FQNEAQ (reference sequence). The CDR3 here is CASSFTGGAEQYF. CDR3 coding DNA: TGTGCCAGCAGCTTCACCGGGGGAGCCGAGCAGTACTTC. The whole variable domain, filled in from reference TRBV7-9 and TRBJ2-7, reads DTGVSQNPRHKITKRGQNVTFRCDPISEHNRLYWYRQTLGQGPEFLTYFQNEAQLEKSRLLSDRFSAERPKGSFSTLEIQRTEQGDSAMYLCASSFTGGAEQYFGPGTRLTVT.

CDR3 nucleotides: TGTGCCACCCGGCCGGGACAGGGAAATGAAAAACTGTTTTTT. Protein product: CATRPGQGNEKLFF. The chain joins TRBV19 to TRBJ1-4; 9 nucleotides align to TRBD1. The length of the CDR3 is 14 residues. J gave up 5 bases and V 10 bases, and 8 bases lay outside the gene matches. CDR1 is LNHDA, CDR2 SQIVND, per germline (reference sequence).

The chain combines TRBV3-1 (or the pseudogene TRBV3-2) with TRBJ1-5; D is ambiguous. The germline gives CDR1 LGHDT, CDR2 YNNKEL (reference sequence). This CDR3 has 13 amino acids. V lost 1 base, J lost 2 bases, and 3 bases lay in between. The CDR3 region is CASSQVGNQPQHF. In DNA, the CDR3 is TGTGCCAGCAGCCAAGTAGGCAATCAGCCCCAGCATTTT.

This clone showed up many times. The genes are TRBV7-2 and TRBJ2-3; TRBD2 agrees at 11 bases. Looked up from germline, CDR1 is SGHTA and CDR2 is FQGNSA. J was trimmed by 5 bases and V by 2 bases; bases with no gene match: 9. The CDR3 consists of 17 residues. The CDR3 spells CASSLSVAGGHGDTQYF. The CDR3 DNA reads TGTGCCAGCAGCTTATCGGTAGCGGGGGGGCATGGAGATACGCAGTATTTT.

The rearrangement uses TRBV9 and TRBJ2-2, with 11 bases that match TRBD2. Looked up from germline, CDR1 is SGDLS and CDR2 is YYNGEE. V dropped 2 bases and J dropped 4; count of bases not matched to a gene: 7. The CDR3 is 17 residues long. The DNA of the CDR3 is TGTGCCAGCAGCGTCTTAGCGGGAGGGCCGGGCACCGGGGAGCTGTTTTTT. It encodes CASSVLAGGPGTGELFF. Together with reference TRBV9 and TRBJ2-2, the CDR3 gives the full variable domain: DSGVTQTPKHLITATGQRVTLRCSPRSGDLSVYWYQQSLDQGLQFLIQYYNGEERAKGNILERFSAQQFPDLHSELNLSSLELGDSALYFCASSVLAGGPGTGELFFGEGSRLTVL.